A selection of T cell receptor beta chains follows, all from one sample in a study of human T cells and chemical hapten exposure. Via MiXCR, TCRdb re-called the RACE reads, giving one row per CDR3 protein. The sample holds roughly 190,000 distinct CDR3 sequences, approximately 20% seen once. The starting material was whole blood, obtained in connection with sensitization to the hapten diphenylcyclopropenone (DPC). The source of these receptors is a woman aged 45-60 years with alopecia areata. Some clones in this sample may be carry-over from other donors' samples. CDR3s include the opening cysteine and the closing phenylalanine or tryptophan. D genes are given only for firm matches. Some rows have no size entry. The others give once, few or many, or a class for an expanded clone.

.	few	16	TRBV5-6	TRBJ2-2	CASSLDGGAGTGELFF	TGTGCCAGCAGCTTGGACGGGGGCGCTGGCACCGGGGAGCTGTTTTTT
TRBD1	few	17	TRBV20-1	TRBJ2-6	CSASGQGSTGGANVLTF	TGCAGTGCCTCCGGACAGGGGAGTACTGGTGGGGCCAACGTCCTGACTTTC
TRBD2	few	16	TRBV30	TRBJ2-7	CGLQKKETSGTYEQYF	TGCGGCCTTCAGAAAAAGGAGACTAGCGGGACCTACGAGCAGTACTTC
.	few	13	TRBV2	TRBJ2-3	CASTRAWTDTQYF	TGTGCCAGCACCCGAGCGTGGACAGATACGCAGTATTTT
.	.	17	TRBV20-1	TRBJ2-3	CSARDRDQGPSTDTQYF	TGCAGTGCTAGAGATAGGGACCAGGGACCTAGCACAGATACGCAGTATTTT
TRBD1	.	14	TRBV12-3/TRBV12-4	TRBJ1-2	CASSLGTGDYGYTF	TGTGCCAGCAGTCTCGGGACAGGGGACTATGGCTACACCTTC
TRBD1	.	13	TRBV3-1	TRBJ1-5	CASSRDRGRPQHF	TGTGCCAGCAGCCGGGACAGGGGGAGGCCCCAGCATTTT
.	.	16	TRBV6-5	TRBJ2-5	CASSSPNSESRETQYF	TGTGCCAGCAGTTCCCCAAACTCGGAGAGTCGGGAGACCCAGTACTTC
.	.	14	TRBV5-1	TRBJ1-4	CASSPGLRGEKLFF	TGCGCCAGCAGCCCCGGGCTGAGAGGTGAAAAACTGTTTTTT
.	.	14	TRBV6-5	TRBJ2-3	CASSPLQSTDTQYF	TGTGCCAGCAGTCCCCTACAGAGCACAGATACGCAGTATTTT
.	.	13	TRBV29-1	TRBJ2-7	CSVEPPGGHEQYF	TGCAGCGTTGAACCCCCCGGGGGCCACGAGCAGTACTTC
.	.	12	TRBV6-5	TRBJ2-7	CATGTPPYEQYF	TGTGCCACCGGGACACCTCCCTACGAGCAGTACTTC
TRBD2	.	17	TRBV3-1	TRBJ2-1	CASSQDTLAGVYNEQFF	TGTGCCAGCAGCCAAGACACGCTAGCGGGAGTTTACAATGAGCAGTTCTTC
TRBD2	.	16	TRBV5-1	TRBJ2-1	CASSSYPPSGRDEQFF	TGCGCCAGCAGCTCCTACCCCCCTAGCGGGAGAGATGAGCAGTTCTTC
TRBD1	.	17	TRBV29-1	TRBJ2-5	CSVEGGSGTGGQETQYF	TGCAGCGTTGAGGGCGGTTCCGGGACAGGGGGCCAAGAGACCCAGTACTTC
.	.	14	TRBV20-1	TRBJ2-7	CSASIPGDAYEQYF	TGCAGTGCGTCCATCCCAGGGGACGCCTACGAGCAGTACTTC
TRBD1	few	15	TRBV28	TRBJ1-6	CASRNPTGAFSPLHF	TGTGCCAGCAGGAACCCGACAGGGGCTTTCTCACCCCTCCACTTT
.	.	13	TRBV10-1	TRBJ1-6	CASRGHPNSPLHF	TGCGCCAGCAGGGGACACCCGAATTCACCCCTCCACTTT
.	.	14	TRBV4-1	TRBJ2-3	CASSPQVIPDTQYF	TGCGCCAGCAGCCCCCAGGTGATCCCAGATACGCAGTATTTT
.	.	15	TRBV5-1	TRBJ1-5	CASSLSTGNNQPQHF	TGCGCCAGCAGCTTGTCAACAGGGAATAATCAGCCCCAGCATTTT